This TCR beta chain comes out of a study of a mutant IDH1 vaccine in newly diagnosed glioma. Study background: Patients received eight vaccinations in weeks 1, 3, 5, 7, 11, 15, 19, 23. Every participant had undergone radiotherapy, temozolomide, or both before, and most underwent both. Investigators started vaccination 4-6 weeks after radiotherapy alone, or with temozolomide cycles.

Concerning this clone: What it binds is not known.

Sequencing was performed with immunoSEQ multiplex PCR; in TCRdb, only in-frame clones are kept and a portion is missing. Of some 27,000 clones listed, about three quarters are singletons. Regarding time point: week 5, during vaccination. Each vaccine dose was 300 ug of mutant IDH1 20-mer peptide, with topical imiquimod. This TCR was sampled from a man aged 40-49 years with glioma. Material: PBMCs, obtained from a glioma patient whose treatment included an IDH1 peptide vaccine.

The CDR3 spells CASSLPGGMGKNQPQHF. The CDR3 nucleotides read TGTGCCAGCAGCCTCCCAGGGGGAATGGGCAAAAATCAGCCCCAGCATTTT. The genes are TRBV7-6 and TRBJ1-5; TRBD1 matches at 7 bases. From germline, CDR1 is SGHVS and CDR2 FNYEAQ. Trimming at V came to 5 bases and at J to 4 bases, leaving 14 bases not matched to a gene. The CDR3 runs to 17 residues. The full variable domain, in which reference TRBV7-6 and TRBJ1-5 provide the parts outside the CDR3, is GAGVSQSPRYKVTKRGQDVALRCDPISGHVSLYWYRQALGQGPEFLTYFNYEAQQDKSGLPNDRFSAERPEGSISTLTIQRTEQRDSAMYRCASSLPGGMGKNQPQHFGDGTRLSIL.